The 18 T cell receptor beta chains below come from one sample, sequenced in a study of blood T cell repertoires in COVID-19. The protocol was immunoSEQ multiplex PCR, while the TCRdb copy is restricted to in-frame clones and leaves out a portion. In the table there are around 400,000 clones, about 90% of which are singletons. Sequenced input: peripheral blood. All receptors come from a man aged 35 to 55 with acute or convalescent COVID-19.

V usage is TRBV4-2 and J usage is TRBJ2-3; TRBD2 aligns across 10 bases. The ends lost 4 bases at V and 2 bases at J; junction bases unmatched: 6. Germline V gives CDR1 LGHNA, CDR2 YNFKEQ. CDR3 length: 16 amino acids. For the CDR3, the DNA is TGTGCCAGCAGCCTAGGACTAGCGGACCTCACAGATACGCAGTATTTT. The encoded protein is CASSLGLADLTDTQYF.

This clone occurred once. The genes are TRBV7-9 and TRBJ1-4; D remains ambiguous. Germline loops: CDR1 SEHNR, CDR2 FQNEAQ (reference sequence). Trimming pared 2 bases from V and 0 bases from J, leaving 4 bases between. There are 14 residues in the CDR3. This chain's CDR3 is CASSLPATNEKLFF. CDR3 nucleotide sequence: TGTGCCAGCAGCTTACCCGCAACTAATGAAAAACTGTTTTTT. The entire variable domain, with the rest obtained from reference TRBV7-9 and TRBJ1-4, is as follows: DTGVSQNPRHKITKRGQNVTFRCDPISEHNRLYWYRQTLGQGPEFLTYFQNEAQLEKSRLLSDRFSAERPKGSFSTLEIQRTEQGDSAMYLCASSLPATNEKLFFGSGTQLSVL.

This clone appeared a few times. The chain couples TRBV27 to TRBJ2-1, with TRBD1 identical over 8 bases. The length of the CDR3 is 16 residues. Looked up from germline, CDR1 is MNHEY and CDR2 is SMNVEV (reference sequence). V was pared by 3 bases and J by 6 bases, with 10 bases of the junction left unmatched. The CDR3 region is CASSFRATGGGNEQFF. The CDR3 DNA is TGTGCCAGCAGTTTCCGGGCCACAGGGGGAGGCAATGAGCAGTTCTTC.

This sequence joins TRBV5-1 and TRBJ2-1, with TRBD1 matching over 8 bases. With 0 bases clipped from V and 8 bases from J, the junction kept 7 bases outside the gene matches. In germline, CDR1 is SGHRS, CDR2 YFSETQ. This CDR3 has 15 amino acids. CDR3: CASSLARQGSDEQFF. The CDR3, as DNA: TGCGCCAGCAGCTTGGCCAGACAGGGGAGTGATGAGCAGTTCTTC. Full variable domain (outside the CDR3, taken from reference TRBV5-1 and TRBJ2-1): KAGVTQTPRYLIKTRGQQVTLSCSPISGHRSVSWYQQTPGQGLQFLFEYFSETQRNKGNFPGRFSGRQFSNSRSEMNVSTLELGDSALYLCASSLARQGSDEQFFGPGTRLTVL.

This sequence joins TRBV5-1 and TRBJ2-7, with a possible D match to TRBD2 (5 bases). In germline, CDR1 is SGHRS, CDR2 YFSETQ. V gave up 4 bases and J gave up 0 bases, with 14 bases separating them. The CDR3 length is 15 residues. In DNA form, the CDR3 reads TGCGCCAGCAGCCGCCCCGGGGAGCTCTCCTACGAGCAGTACTTC. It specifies CASSRPGELSYEQYF. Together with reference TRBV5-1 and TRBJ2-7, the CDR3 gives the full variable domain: KAGVTQTPRYLIKTRGQQVTLSCSPISGHRSVSWYQQTPGQGLQFLFEYFSETQRNKGNFPGRFSGRQFSNSRSEMNVSTLELGDSALYLCASSRPGELSYEQYFGPGTRLTVT.

The CDR3 sequence is CASSTGQGTDTQYF. CDR3 bases: TGTGCCAGCAGCACGGGACAGGGGACAGATACGCAGTATTTT. J is TRBJ2-3 and V is TRBV7-2; 10 nucleotides match TRBD1. CDR3 length: 14 residues. Trimming took 5 bases from V and 3 from J; bases not matched to a gene: 2. CDR1 is SGHTA, CDR2 FQGNSA, per germline.

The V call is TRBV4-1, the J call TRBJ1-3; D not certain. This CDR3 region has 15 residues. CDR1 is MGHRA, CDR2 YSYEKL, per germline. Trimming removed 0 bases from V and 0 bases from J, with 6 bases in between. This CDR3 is CASSQDGSSGNTIYF. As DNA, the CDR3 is TGCGCCAGCAGCCAAGATGGGAGCTCTGGAAACACCATATATTTT.

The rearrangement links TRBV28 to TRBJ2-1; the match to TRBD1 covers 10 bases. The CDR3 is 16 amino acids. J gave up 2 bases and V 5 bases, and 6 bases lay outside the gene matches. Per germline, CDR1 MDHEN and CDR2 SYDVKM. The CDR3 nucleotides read TGTGCCAGCAGTATCTGGACAGGGGGAACCTACAATGAGCAGTTCTTC. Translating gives CASSIWTGGTYNEQFF. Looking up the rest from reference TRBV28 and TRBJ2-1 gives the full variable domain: DVKVTQSSRYLVKRTGEKVFLECVQDMDHENMFWYRQDPGLGLRLIYFSYDVKMKEKGDIPEGYSVSREKKERFSLILESASTNQTSMYLCASSIWTGGTYNEQFFGPGTRLTVL.

CDR3 sequence reads: CATSRDIFPDTQYF. DNA of the CDR3: TGTGCCACCAGCAGAGATATATTCCCAGATACGCAGTATTTT. The V and J genes are TRBV15 and TRBJ2-3; D gene unclear. V lost 0 bases to trimming and J lost 4 bases, with 8 bases between them. CDR3 length: 14 residues. In germline, CDR1 is LNHNV, CDR2 YYDKDF (reference sequence).

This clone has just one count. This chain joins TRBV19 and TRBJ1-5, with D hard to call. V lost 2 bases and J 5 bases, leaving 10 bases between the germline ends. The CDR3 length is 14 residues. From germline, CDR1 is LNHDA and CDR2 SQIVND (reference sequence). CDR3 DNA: TGTGCCAGTAGTATATCTGGGAGGGATCAGCCCCAGCATTTT. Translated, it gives CASSISGRDQPQHF.

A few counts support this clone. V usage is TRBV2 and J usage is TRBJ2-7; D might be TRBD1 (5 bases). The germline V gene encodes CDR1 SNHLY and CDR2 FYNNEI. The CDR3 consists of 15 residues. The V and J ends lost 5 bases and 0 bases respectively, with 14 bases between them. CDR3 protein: CASSPKYRFSYEQYF. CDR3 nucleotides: TGTGCCAGCAGTCCCAAGTACAGGTTCTCCTACGAGCAGTACTTC.

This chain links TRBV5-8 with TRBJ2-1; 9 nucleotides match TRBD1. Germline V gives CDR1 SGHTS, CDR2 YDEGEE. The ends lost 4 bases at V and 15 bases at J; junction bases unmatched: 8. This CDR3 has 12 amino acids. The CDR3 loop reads CASSRGQGTRFF. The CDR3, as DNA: TGTGCCAGCAGCCGGGGACAGGGAACGCGGTTCTTC.

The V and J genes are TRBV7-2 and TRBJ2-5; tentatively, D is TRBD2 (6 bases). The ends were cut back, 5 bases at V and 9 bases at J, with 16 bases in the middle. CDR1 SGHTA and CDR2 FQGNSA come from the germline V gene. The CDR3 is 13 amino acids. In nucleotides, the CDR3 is TGTGCCAGCAGCCGCGACGGTCCGGGGGCCCAGTACTTC. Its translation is CASSRDGPGAQYF.

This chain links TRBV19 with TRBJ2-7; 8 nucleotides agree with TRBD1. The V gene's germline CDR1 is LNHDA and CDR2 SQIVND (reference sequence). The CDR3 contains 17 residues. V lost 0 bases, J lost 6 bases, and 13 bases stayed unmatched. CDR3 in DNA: TGTGCCAGTAGTATAGATGGTTCCTGGACAGGGATCTCCGAGCAGTACTTC. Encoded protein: CASSIDGSWTGISEQYF.

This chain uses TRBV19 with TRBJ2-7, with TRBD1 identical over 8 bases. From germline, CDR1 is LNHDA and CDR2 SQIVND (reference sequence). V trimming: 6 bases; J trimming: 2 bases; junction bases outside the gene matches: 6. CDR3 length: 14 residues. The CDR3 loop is CASSPRTGTYEQYF. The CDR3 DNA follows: TGTGCCAGTAGCCCCCGGACAGGGACCTACGAGCAGTACTTC.

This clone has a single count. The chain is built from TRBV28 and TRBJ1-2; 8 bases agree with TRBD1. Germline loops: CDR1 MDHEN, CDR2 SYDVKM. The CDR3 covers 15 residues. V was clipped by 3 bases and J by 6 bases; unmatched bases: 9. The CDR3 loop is CASSFLDREMNGYTF. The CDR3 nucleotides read TGTGCCAGCAGTTTTTTGGACAGGGAAATGAATGGCTACACCTTC.

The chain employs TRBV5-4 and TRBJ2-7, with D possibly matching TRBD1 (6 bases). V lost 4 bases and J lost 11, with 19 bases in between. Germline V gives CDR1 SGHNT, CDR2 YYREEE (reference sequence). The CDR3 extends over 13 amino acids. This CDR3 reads CASSDVGVTGKYF. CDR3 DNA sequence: TGTGCCAGCAGCGACGTAGGAGTAACAGGGAAGTACTTC.

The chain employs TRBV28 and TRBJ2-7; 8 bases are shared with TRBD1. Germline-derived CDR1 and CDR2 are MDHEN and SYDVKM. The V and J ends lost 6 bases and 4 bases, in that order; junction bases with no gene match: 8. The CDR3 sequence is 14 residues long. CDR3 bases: TGTGCCAGCAGGCAGGACAGGGTGGCGTACGAGCAGTACTTC. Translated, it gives CASRQDRVAYEQYF. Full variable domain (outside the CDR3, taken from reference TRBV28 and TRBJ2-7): DVKVTQSSRYLVKRTGEKVFLECVQDMDHENMFWYRQDPGLGLRLIYFSYDVKMKEKGDIPEGYSVSREKKERFSLILESASTNQTSMYLCASRQDRVAYEQYFGPGTRLTVT.